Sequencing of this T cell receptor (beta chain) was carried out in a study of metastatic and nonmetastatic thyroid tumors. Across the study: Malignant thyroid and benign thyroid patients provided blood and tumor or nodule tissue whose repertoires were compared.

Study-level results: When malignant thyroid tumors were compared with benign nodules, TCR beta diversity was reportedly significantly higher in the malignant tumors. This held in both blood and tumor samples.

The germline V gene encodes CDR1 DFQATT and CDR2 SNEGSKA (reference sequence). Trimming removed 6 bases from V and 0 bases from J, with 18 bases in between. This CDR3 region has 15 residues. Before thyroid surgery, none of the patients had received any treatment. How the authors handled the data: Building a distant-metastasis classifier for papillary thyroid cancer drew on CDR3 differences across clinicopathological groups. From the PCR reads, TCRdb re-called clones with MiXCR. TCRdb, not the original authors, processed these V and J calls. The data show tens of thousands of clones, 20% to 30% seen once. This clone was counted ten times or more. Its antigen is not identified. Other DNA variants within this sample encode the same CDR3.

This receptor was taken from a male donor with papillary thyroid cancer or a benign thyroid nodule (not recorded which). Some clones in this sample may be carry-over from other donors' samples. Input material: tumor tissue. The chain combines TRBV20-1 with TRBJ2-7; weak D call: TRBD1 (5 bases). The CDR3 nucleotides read TGCAGTGCCGAAATTGAGACAGACAGCTCCTACGAGCAGTACTTC. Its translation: CSAEIETDSSYEQYF.